This record looks at one TCR beta chain sequence and its context. Stated time point: peripheral blood 6 weeks after treatment start. The study enrolled patients with locally advanced or metastatic urothelial carcinoma. Sequencing was performed with immunoSEQ multiplex PCR; in TCRdb, only in-frame clones are kept and a portion is missing. The data hold 30,000 or so clones, with 89% observed a single time. The sample comes from a study of PD-L1 blockade in urothelial cancer. Trimming removed 3 bases from V and 6 bases from J; junction bases left unmatched: 5. Germline V lookup: CDR1 LNHDA, CDR2 SQIVND (reference sequence). This CDR3 has 13 residues.

The J gene is TRBJ2-7, the V gene TRBV19; 7 bases are shared with TRBD1. This clonotype was sampled from a man older than 75 with urothelial cancer. The starting material was PBMCs, obtained around atezolizumab (anti-PD-L1) treatment. Written as DNA, the CDR3 is TGTGCCAGTAGTATCGGGACAGACGGCGAGCAGTACTTC. Protein sequence: CASSIGTDGEQYF.